The 21 T cell receptor beta chains below were found in one sample sequenced in a study of vaccination effects on CD4 cells after COVID-19. Assay: immunoSEQ multiplex PCR; the TCRdb copy retains only in-frame clones and omits some. The sample holds 65,000 or so clones, less than 85% seen once. These receptors have no known antigen. Antigen-specific CD4+ T cells were expanded with viral peptide pools in the ViraFEST assay before sequencing. Once cultured for approximately 10 days, the cells underwent separation to obtain CD4+ T cells. None of these healthy vaccinees had been infected with SARS-CoV-2 before vaccination. Material: CD4+ T cells from PBMCs cultured with HCoV-NL63 spike peptides, obtained before COVID-19 vaccination. These receptors were collected from a human donor who received a COVID-19 vaccine.

The chain recombines TRBV7-2 with TRBJ2-3; D is uncertain. The ends were cut back, 8 bases at V and 1 base at J, with 10 bases in the middle. The CDR3 covers 13 residues. The germline gives CDR1 SGHTA, CDR2 FQGNSA. The CDR3 protein is CASGVSRTDTQYF. CDR3 sequence (DNA): TGTGCCAGCGGCGTATCACGCACAGATACGCAGTATTTT.

The rearrangement joins TRBV5-5 to TRBJ2-5; 8 bases align to TRBD1. Germline CDR1 is SGHKS and CDR2 is YYEKEE (reference sequence). The trim removed 6 bases at V and 5 bases at J, leaving 12 bases unmatched. This CDR3 has 15 amino acids. The CDR3 sequence: CASTFHPGGSETQYF. For the CDR3, the DNA is TGTGCCAGCACGTTCCACCCAGGGGGCTCGGAGACCCAGTACTTC.

The chain recombines TRBV18 with TRBJ2-7; 9 positions agree with TRBD1. The CDR3 is made up of 14 amino acids. Germline assignment: CDR1 KGHSH and CDR2 LQKENI. The ends lost 2 bases at V and 2 bases at J; junction bases unmatched: 1. Here the CDR3 DNA reads TGTGCCAGCTCACCAGGGACAGGGACCTACGAGCAGTACGTC. Amino acids: CASSPGTGTYEQYV.

The chain recombines TRBV23-1 with TRBJ2-7; D is ambiguous. TRBV23-1 is placed among ORFs of uncertain function. V was pared by 3 bases and J by 0 bases, with 15 bases between. The CDR3 sequence is 16 residues long. As DNA, the CDR3 is TGCGCCAGCAGTCACCCCGATGAAAGGAGCTCCTACGAGCAGTACGTC. Its protein is CASSHPDERSSYEQYV.

The chain couples TRBV24-1 to TRBJ2-1, with a weak D call TRBD2 (5 bases). Trimming pared 3 bases from V and 5 bases from J, leaving 19 bases between. Germline V gene lookup returns CDR1 KGHDR and CDR2 SFDVKD. This CDR3 contains 17 residues. In nucleotides, the CDR3 is TGTGCCACCAGTGATCGGGGTCCGGTAAGCAGTAACAATGAGCAGTTCTTC. Amino acids: CATSDRGPVSSNNEQFF.

This clone was found a few times. The chain links TRBV7-2 to TRBJ2-1; D ambiguous. CDR3 size: 14 residues. The V end lost 2 bases, the J end lost 7 bases, and 12 bases lay between the germline ends. Germline assignment: CDR1 SGHTA and CDR2 FQGNSA. CDR3 sequence: CASSLRVRNNEQFF. CDR3 sequence (DNA): TGTGCCAGCAGCTTAAGAGTCAGAAATAATGAGCAGTTCTTC.

This clone was detected a few times. CDR3 sequence (DNA): TGTGCCAGCAGTTACTCGGGGACGGAAGACAATGAGCAGTTCTTC. Residues: CASSYSGTEDNEQFF. V and J are TRBV6-5 and TRBJ2-1; D tentatively reads TRBD1 or TRBD2 (5 bases each). The germline gives CDR1 MNHEY, CDR2 SVGAGI. Trimming took 0 bases from V and 5 from J, leaving 11 bases between them. CDR3 length: 15 amino acids.

The V call is TRBV14, the J call TRBJ2-1; the match to TRBD2 covers 11 bases. From germline, CDR1 is SGHDN and CDR2 FVKESK. The CDR3 has 18 amino acids. V shed 0 bases, J shed 5 bases, and the junction held 9 bases outside the gene matches. Here the CDR3 DNA reads TGTGCCAGCAGCCAAGATCCTTTTATAGCGGGGGGGGACAATGAGCAGTTCTTC. This encodes CASSQDPFIAGGDNEQFF. Together with reference TRBV14 and TRBJ2-1, the CDR3 gives the full variable domain: EAGVTQFPSHSVIEKGQTVTLRCDPISGHDNLYWYRRVMGKEIKFLLHFVKESKQDESGMPNNRFLAERTGGTYSTLKVQPAELEDSGVYFCASSQDPFIAGGDNEQFFGPGTRLTVL.

V usage is TRBV5-1 and J usage is TRBJ2-1; 8 bases fit TRBD2. The CDR3 has 16 residues. Trimming removed 5 bases from V and 0 bases from J; junction bases left unmatched: 7. Germline CDR1 is SGHRS and CDR2 is YFSETQ. CDR3 amino acids: CASSPGLVSSYNEQFF. The CDR3, as DNA: TGCGCCAGCAGTCCGGGACTAGTGAGCTCCTACAATGAGCAGTTCTTC. Supplemented by reference TRBV5-1 and TRBJ2-1, the full variable domain reads KAGVTQTPRYLIKTRGQQVTLSCSPISGHRSVSWYQQTPGQGLQFLFEYFSETQRNKGNFPGRFSGRQFSNSRSEMNVSTLELGDSALYLCASSPGLVSSYNEQFFGPGTRLTVL.

This rearrangement joins TRBV25-1 to TRBJ1-1; 8 nucleotides agree with TRBD1. Germline CDR1 is MGHDK and CDR2 is SYGVNS. This CDR3 has 14 amino acids. V was pared by 4 bases and J by 6 bases, with 7 bases of the junction left unmatched. The CDR3 DNA reads TGTGCCAGCAGTGTTTCCGACAGGGGCCCTGAAGCTTTCTTT. It is translated as CASSVSDRGPEAFF.

This rearrangement joins TRBV7-2 to TRBJ1-1, with 9 bases that match TRBD1. The V gene's germline CDR1 is SGHTA and CDR2 FQGNSA. There are 15 residues in the CDR3. V shed 5 bases and J 1 base; nucleotides not matched to a gene: 5. CDR3 region: CASSPRQGENTEAFF. The CDR3 DNA sequence: TGTGCCAGCAGCCCCCGACAGGGGGAGAACACTGAAGCTTTCTTT.

The chain has TRBV5-1 and TRBJ1-1; D is unclear. V dropped 4 bases and J dropped 1 base, with 14 bases sitting between them. The CDR3 consists of 15 residues. Per the germline V gene, CDR1 is SGHRS and CDR2 is YFSETQ. CDR3: CASSRTGAPNTEAFF. DNA of the CDR3: TGCGCCAGCAGCCGTACGGGCGCCCCGAACACTGAAGCTTTCTTT. The full variable domain, completed using reference TRBV5-1 and TRBJ1-1, is KAGVTQTPRYLIKTRGQQVTLSCSPISGHRSVSWYQQTPGQGLQFLFEYFSETQRNKGNFPGRFSGRQFSNSRSEMNVSTLELGDSALYLCASSRTGAPNTEAFFGQGTRLTVV.

This rearrangement joins TRBV19 to TRBJ2-3; perhaps TRBD1 as D (5 bases). This CDR3 comprises 14 residues. CDR1 and CDR2 from the germline V gene are LNHDA and SQIVND (reference sequence). The V gene lost 9 bases and the J gene lost 4 bases, with 17 bases spanning the gap. The DNA of the CDR3 is TGTGCCAGCCGAAGGCAGGGCCCAGCAGATACGCAGTATTTT. It is translated as CASRRQGPADTQYF.

The chain recombines TRBV24-1 with TRBJ1-3; D remains ambiguous. Germline V gene lookup returns CDR1 KGHDR and CDR2 SFDVKD. The CDR3 length is 14 residues. Trimming took 3 bases from V and 0 from J, leaving 5 bases between them. The CDR3 DNA reads as TGTGCCACCAGTGATACCAACTCTGGAAACACCATATATTTT. Protein: CATSDTNSGNTIYF.

The genes are TRBV18 and TRBJ1-1; possible D gene TRBD1, 6 bases. From germline, CDR1 is KGHSH and CDR2 LQKENI. V dropped 6 bases and J dropped 1 base, with 12 bases sitting between them. The CDR3 has 14 residues. The DNA for the CDR3 is TGTGCCAGCTCCGGCAGACAGGAGAACACTGAAGCTTTCTTT. This translates into CASSGRQENTEAFF.

J is TRBJ2-3 and V is TRBV5-1, with 9 bases matching TRBD2. This CDR3 contains 14 residues. The germline CDR1 and CDR2 sequences are SGHRS and YFSETQ. With 5 bases clipped from V and 2 bases from J, the junction kept 3 bases outside the gene matches. For the CDR3, the DNA is TGCGCCAGCAGAGGACTAGCGAACACAGATACGCAGTATTTT. The encoded protein is CASRGLANTDTQYF.

The V gene is TRBV6-5, the J gene TRBJ2-1, with 12 bases lining up with TRBD1. The CDR3 spans 14 residues. The germline V gene encodes CDR1 MNHEY and CDR2 SVGAGI. With 8 bases clipped from V and 7 bases from J, the junction kept 6 bases outside the gene matches. The CDR3 protein is CASRRDRGRNEQFF. CDR3 coding DNA: TGTGCCAGCCGCCGGGACAGGGGGCGAAATGAGCAGTTCTTC.

The sample holds one count of this clone. The rearrangement uses TRBV6-6 and TRBJ2-7, with D possibly matching TRBD2 (7 bases). CDR1 and CDR2 (germline): MNHNY, SVGAGI (reference sequence). V was clipped by 6 bases and J by 0 bases, with 12 bases between them. The CDR3 consists of 14 residues. CDR3 loop: CASRIGGHSYEQYV. The CDR3 DNA follows: TGTGCCAGCAGGATCGGGGGGCACTCCTACGAGCAGTACGTC.

The chain combines TRBV6-6 with TRBJ1-4; 10 positions match TRBD1. The CDR3 totals 16 residues. Germline V lookup: CDR1 MNHNY, CDR2 SVGAGI (reference sequence). The V segment lost 6 bases and the J segment 6 bases; nucleotides outside the gene matches: 10. This CDR3 is CASRNDRGRSDEKLFF. Written as DNA, the CDR3 is TGTGCCAGCAGGAATGACAGGGGGCGATCGGATGAAAAACTGTTTTTT.

This chain connects TRBV4-2 to TRBJ1-5; 11 bases match TRBD1. This CDR3 is 16 amino acids long. CDR1 and CDR2 from the germline V gene are LGHNA and YNFKEQ. With V trimmed by 1 base and J by 1 base, 0 bases remained unmatched. The chain's CDR3 is CASSQGDRGSNQPQHF. The CDR3 nucleotides read TGTGCCAGCAGCCAAGGGGACAGGGGGAGCAATCAGCCCCAGCATTTT.

The chain recombines TRBV3-1 (or the pseudogene TRBV3-2) with TRBJ1-4; 7 nucleotides align to TRBD1. CDR1 and CDR2 (germline): LGHDT, YNNKEL (reference sequence). This CDR3 has 14 amino acids. V trimming: 4 bases; J trimming: 7 bases; junction bases outside the gene matches: 6. CDR3 amino acids: CASSRDSKGEKLFF. CDR3 DNA: TGTGCCAGCAGCCGGGACAGTAAAGGTGAAAAACTGTTTTTT.